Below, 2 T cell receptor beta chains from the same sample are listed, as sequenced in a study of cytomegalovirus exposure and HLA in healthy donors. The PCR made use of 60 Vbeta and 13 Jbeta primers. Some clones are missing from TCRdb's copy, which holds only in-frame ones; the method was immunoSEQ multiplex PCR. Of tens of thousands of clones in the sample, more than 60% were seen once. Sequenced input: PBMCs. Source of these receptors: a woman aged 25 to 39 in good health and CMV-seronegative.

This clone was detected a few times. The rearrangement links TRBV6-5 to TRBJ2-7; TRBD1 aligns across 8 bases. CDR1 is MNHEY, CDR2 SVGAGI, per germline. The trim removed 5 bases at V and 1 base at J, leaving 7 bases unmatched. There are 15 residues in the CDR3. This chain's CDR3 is CASSQDREISYEQYF. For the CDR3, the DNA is TGTGCCAGCAGTCAGGACAGGGAGATATCCTACGAGCAGTACTTC.

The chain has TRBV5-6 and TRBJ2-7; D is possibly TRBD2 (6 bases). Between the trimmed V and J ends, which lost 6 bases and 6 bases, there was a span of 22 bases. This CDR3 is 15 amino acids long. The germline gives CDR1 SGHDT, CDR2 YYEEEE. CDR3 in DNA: TGTGCCAGCACCGCATTCCGGGGGAGAAGTTTCGAGCAGTACGTC. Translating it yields CASTAFRGRSFEQYV.